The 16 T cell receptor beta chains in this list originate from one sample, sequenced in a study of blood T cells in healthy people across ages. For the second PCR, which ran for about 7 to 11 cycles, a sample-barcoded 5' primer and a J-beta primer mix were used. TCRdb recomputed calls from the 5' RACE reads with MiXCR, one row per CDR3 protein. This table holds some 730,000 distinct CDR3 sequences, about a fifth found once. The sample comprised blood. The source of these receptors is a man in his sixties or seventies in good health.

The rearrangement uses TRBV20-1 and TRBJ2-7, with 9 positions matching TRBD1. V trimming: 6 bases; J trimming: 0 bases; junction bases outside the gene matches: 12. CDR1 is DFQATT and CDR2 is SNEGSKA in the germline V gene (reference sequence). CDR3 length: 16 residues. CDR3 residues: CSAVLGQGINSYEQYF. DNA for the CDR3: TGCAGTGCCGTTCTTGGACAGGGGATAAACTCCTACGAGCAGTACTTC.

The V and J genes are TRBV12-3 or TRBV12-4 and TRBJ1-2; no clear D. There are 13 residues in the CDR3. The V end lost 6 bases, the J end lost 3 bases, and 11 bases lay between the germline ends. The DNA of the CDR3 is TGTGCCAGCAGCCCTACCGGGCACTATGGCTACACCTTC. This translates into CASSPTGHYGYTF.

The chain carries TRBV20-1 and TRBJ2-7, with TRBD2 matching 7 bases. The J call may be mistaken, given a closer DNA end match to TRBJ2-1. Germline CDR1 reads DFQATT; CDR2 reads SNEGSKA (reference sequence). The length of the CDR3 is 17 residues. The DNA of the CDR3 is TGCAGTGCTAGAGCCTTGTCGGCGAGCGGGACTAACAATGAGCAGTTCTTC. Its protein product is CSARALSASGTNNEQFF.

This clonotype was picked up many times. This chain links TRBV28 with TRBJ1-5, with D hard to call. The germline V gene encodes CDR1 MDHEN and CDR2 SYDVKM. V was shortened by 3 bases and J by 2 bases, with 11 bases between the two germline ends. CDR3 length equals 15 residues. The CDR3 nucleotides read TGTGCCAGCAGTTTTATAAGGGTAGGCAATCAGCCCCAGCATTTT. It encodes CASSFIRVGNQPQHF.

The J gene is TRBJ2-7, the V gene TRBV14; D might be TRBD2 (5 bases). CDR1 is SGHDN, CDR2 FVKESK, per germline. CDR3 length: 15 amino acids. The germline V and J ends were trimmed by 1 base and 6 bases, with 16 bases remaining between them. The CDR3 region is CASSQGLPGYSEQYF. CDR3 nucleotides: TGTGCCAGCAGCCAAGGACTCCCGGGATATAGCGAGCAGTACTTC. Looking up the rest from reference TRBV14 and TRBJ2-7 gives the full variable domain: EAGVTQFPSHSVIEKGQTVTLRCDPISGHDNLYWYRRVMGKEIKFLLHFVKESKQDESGMPNNRFLAERTGGTYSTLKVQPAELEDSGVYFCASSQGLPGYSEQYFGPGTRLTVT.

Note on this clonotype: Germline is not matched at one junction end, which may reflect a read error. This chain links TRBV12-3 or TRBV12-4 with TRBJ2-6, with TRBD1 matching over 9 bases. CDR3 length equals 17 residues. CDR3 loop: CASSPGTGTYGADVLTF. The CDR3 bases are TGTGCCAGCAGCCCCGGGACAGGGACTTATGGGGCCGACGTCCTGACTTTC.

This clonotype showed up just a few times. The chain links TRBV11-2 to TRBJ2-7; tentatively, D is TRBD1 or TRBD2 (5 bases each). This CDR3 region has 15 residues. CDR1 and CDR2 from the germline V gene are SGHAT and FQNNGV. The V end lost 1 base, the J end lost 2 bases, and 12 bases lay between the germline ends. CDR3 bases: TGTGCCAGCAGCTTAGTGACGGGACGGACCTACGAGCAGTACTTC. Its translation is CASSLVTGRTYEQYF.

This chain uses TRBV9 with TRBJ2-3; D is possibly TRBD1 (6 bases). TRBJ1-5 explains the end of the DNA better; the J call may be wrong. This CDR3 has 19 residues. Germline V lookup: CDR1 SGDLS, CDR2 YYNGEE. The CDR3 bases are TGTGCCAGCAGCGTAGATTTTGGGGGCGGGAGACACAGCACAGATACGCAGCATTTT. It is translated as CASSVDFGGGRHSTDTQHF.

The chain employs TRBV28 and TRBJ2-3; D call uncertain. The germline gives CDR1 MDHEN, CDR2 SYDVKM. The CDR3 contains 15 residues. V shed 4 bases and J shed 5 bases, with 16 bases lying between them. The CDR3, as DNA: TGTGCCAGCAGTTCGTCGGACGGAATTGGAGATACGCAGTATTTT. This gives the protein CASSSSDGIGDTQYF. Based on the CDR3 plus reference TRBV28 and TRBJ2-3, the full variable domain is DVKVTQSSRYLVKRTGEKVFLECVQDMDHENMFWYRQDPGLGLRLIYFSYDVKMKEKGDIPEGYSVSREKKERFSLILESASTNQTSMYLCASSSSDGIGDTQYFGPGTRLTVL.

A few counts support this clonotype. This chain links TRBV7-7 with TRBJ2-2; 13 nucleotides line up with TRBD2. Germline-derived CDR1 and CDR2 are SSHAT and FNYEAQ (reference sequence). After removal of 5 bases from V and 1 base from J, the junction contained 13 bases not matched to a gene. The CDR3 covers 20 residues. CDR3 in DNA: TGTGCCAGCAGCCTCAGGACTAGCGGGGGCCTTAGACTGAACACCGGGGAGCTGTTTTTT. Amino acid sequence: CASSLRTSGGLRLNTGELFF.

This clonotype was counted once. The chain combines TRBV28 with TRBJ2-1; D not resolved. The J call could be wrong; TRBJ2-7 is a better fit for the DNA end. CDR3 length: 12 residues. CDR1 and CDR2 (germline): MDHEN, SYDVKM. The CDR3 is CASESHPREQYF. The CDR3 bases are TGTGCCAGCGAGTCCCACCCAAGGGAGCAGTACTTC.

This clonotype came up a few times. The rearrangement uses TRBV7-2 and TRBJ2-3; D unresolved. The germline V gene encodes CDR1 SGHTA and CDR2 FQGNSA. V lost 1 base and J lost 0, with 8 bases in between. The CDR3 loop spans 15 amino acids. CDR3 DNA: TGTGCCAGCAGCTTAGACTATGGGAGCACAGATACGCAGTATTTT. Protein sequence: CASSLDYGSTDTQYF.

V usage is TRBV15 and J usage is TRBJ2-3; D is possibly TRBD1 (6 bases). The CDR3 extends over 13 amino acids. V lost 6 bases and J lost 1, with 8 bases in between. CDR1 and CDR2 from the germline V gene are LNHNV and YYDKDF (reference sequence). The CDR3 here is CATRAGGTDTQYF. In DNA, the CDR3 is TGTGCCACCAGAGCAGGGGGCACAGATACGCAGTATTTT.

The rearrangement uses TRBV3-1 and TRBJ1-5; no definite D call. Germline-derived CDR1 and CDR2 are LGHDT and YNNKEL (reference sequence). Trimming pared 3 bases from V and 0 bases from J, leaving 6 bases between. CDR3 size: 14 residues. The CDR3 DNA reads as TGTGCCAGCAGCCACTGGAATAGCAATCAGCCCCAGCATTTT. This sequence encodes CASSHWNSNQPQHF.

The CDR3 DNA reads as TGTGCCAGCAGCCCCTGGACTAGCGCCGCAGATACGCAGTATTTT. Its protein is CASSPWTSAADTQYF. J is TRBJ2-3 and V is TRBV5-5; 9 bases match TRBD2. Looked up from germline, CDR1 is SGHKS and CDR2 is YYEKEE (reference sequence). The CDR3 is 15 amino acids. J was trimmed by 4 bases and V by 4 bases; bases with no gene match: 7.

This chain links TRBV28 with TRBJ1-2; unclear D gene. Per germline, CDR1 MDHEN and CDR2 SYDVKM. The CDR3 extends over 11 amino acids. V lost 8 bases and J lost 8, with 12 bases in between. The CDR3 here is CASGLVPGYTF. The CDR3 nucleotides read TGTGCCAGCGGACTCGTCCCGGGCTACACCTTC.